A selection of T cell receptor beta chains follows, all from one sample in a study of identical twins. TCRdb reprocessed the 5' RACE reads via MiXCR and lists one record per CDR3 protein. The table lists about 700,000 distinct CDR3 sequences, approximately 6.1% of them singletons. Sequences were obtained from naive T cells sorted from blood. Receptor source: a man between 18 and 29 years old in good health. Both conserved end residues are part of each CDR3. D genes are given only for firm matches. Part of the rows lack a size; the others show once, few, many or a class for expanded clones.

J gene: TRBJ1-2; V gene: TRBV25-1; D gene: TRBD1; clone size: few; CDR3 protein: CASSGGQGFYGYTF; CDR3 DNA: TGTGCCAGCAGTGGGGGACAGGGGTTCTATGGCTACACCTTC
J gene: TRBJ2-7; V gene: TRBV27; D gene: TRBD1; clone size: many; CDR3 protein: CASLDRAGNEQYF; CDR3 DNA: TGTGCCAGCCTGGACAGGGCAGGCAACGAGCAGTACTTC
J gene: TRBJ2-3; V gene: TRBV5-6; D gene: NA; clone size: many; CDR3 protein: CASTPETGRGTDTQYF; CDR3 DNA: TGTGCCAGCACCCCTGAAACGGGAAGGGGCACAGATACGCAGTATTTT
J gene: TRBJ2-1; V gene: TRBV4-1; D gene: NA; clone size: NA; CDR3 protein: CASSQAGARRNEQFF; CDR3 DNA: TGCGCCAGCAGCCAAGCCGGGGCAAGGCGCAATGAGCAGTTCTTC
J gene: TRBJ2-7; V gene: TRBV6-1; D gene: NA; clone size: many; CDR3 protein: CASGKPSALVDEQYF; CDR3 DNA: TGTGCCAGCGGTAAACCCAGTGCCTTAGTCGACGAGCAGTACTTC
J gene: TRBJ1-1; V gene: TRBV6-5; D gene: NA; clone size: many; CDR3 protein: CASSYRGGDRAEAFF; CDR3 DNA: TGTGCCAGCAGTTACCGGGGAGGTGATAGGGCTGAAGCTTTCTTT
J gene: TRBJ2-4; V gene: TRBV5-1; D gene: NA; clone size: NA; CDR3 protein: CASSSAAGNKNIQYF; CDR3 DNA: TGCGCCAGCAGCTCCGCGGCGGGAAACAAAAACATTCAGTACTTC
J gene: TRBJ2-2; V gene: TRBV11-1; D gene: TRBD2; clone size: few; CDR3 protein: CASSDPYGGRASAGELFF; CDR3 DNA: TGTGCCAGCAGCGACCCCTATGGCGGGAGGGCCTCGGCCGGGGAGCTGTTTTTT
J gene: TRBJ2-2; V gene: TRBV7-9; D gene: NA; clone size: many; CDR3 protein: CASSLGPKGNTGELFF; CDR3 DNA: TGTGCCAGCAGCTTAGGACCAAAAGGGAACACCGGGGAGCTGTTTTTT
J gene: TRBJ2-7; V gene: TRBV18; D gene: NA; clone size: many; CDR3 protein: CASSQGPIGQYF; CDR3 DNA: TGTGCCAGCTCACAAGGACCAATCGGACAGTACTTC
J gene: TRBJ1-1; V gene: TRBV5-1; D gene: NA; clone size: many; CDR3 protein: CASSWGPPGTEAFF; CDR3 DNA: TGCGCCAGCAGCTGGGGACCTCCGGGGACTGAAGCTTTCTTT
J gene: TRBJ2-3; V gene: TRBV12-3/TRBV12-4; D gene: NA; clone size: many; CDR3 protein: CASRQTVNTQYF; CDR3 DNA: TGTGCCAGCAGGCAGACAGTTAATACGCAGTATTTT
J gene: TRBJ2-3; V gene: TRBV6-5; D gene: TRBD2; clone size: NA; CDR3 protein: CASSYQGLAGSLDTQYF; CDR3 DNA: TGTGCCAGCAGTTACCAGGGACTAGCGGGATCTTTGGATACGCAGTATTTT
J gene: TRBJ2-1; V gene: TRBV12-3/TRBV12-4; D gene: NA; clone size: many; CDR3 protein: CASSLTGDLSGPPYNEQFF; CDR3 DNA: TGTGCCAGCAGTTTAACAGGGGACCTCAGCGGGCCCCCCTACAATGAGCAGTTCTTC
J gene: TRBJ2-2; V gene: TRBV9; D gene: NA; clone size: many; CDR3 protein: CASSVARVLGGELFF; CDR3 DNA: TGTGCCAGCAGCGTAGCGAGGGTACTTGGCGGGGAGCTGTTTTTT
J gene: TRBJ2-1; V gene: TRBV7-2; D gene: TRBD2; clone size: NA; CDR3 protein: CASSLAPSRTSGRNEQFF; CDR3 DNA: TGTGCCAGCAGCTTGGCCCCATCGAGGACTAGCGGGAGAAATGAGCAGTTCTTC